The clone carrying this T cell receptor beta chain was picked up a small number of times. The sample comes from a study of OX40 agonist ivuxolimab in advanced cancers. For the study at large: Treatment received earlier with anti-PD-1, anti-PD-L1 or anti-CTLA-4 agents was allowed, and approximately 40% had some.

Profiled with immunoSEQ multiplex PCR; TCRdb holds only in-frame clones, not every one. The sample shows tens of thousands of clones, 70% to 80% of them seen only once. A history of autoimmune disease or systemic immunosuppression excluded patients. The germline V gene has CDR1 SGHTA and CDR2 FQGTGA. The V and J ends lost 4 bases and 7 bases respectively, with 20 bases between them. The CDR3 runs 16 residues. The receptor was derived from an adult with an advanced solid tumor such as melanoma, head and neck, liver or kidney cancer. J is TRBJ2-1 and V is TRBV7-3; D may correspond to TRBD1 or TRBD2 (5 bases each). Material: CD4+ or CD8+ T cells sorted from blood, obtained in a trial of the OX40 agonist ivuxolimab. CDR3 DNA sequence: TGTGCCAGCAGCTCTTCCGGGACCCACGTCAGAAATGAGCAGTTCTTC. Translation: CASSSSGTHVRNEQFF.